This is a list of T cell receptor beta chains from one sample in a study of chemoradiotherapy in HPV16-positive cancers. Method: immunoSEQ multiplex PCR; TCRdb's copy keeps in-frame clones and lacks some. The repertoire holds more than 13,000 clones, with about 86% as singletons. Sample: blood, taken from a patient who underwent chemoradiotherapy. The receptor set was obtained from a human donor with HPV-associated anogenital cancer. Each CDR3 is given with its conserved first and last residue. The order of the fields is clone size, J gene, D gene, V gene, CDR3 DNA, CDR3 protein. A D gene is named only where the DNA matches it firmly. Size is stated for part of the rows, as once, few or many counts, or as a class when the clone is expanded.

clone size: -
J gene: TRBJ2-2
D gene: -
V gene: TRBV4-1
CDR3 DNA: TGCGCCAGCAGCCAAGATGTTCAGCGGCGAGCCGGGACCGGGGAGCTGTTTTTT
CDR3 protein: CASSQDVQRRAGTGELFF

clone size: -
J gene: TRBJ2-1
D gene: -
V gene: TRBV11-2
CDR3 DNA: TGTGCCAGCAGCCCCAACGTAAGGGATGGAGAGCAGTTCTTC
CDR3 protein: CASSPNVRDGEQFF

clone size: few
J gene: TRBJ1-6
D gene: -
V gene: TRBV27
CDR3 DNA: TGTGCCAGCAGTTTAGCGGCAGCCGTTAATTCACCCCTCCACTTT
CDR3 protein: CASSLAAAVNSPLHF

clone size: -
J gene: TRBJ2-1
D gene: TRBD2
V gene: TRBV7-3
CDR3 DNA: TGTGCCAGCAGCTTAGGTCTAGCGGGGACCCCTGAGCAGTTCTTC
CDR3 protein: CASSLGLAGTPEQFF

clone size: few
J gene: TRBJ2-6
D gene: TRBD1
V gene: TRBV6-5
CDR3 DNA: TGTGCCAGCTCCCGGGACAGCTCTGGGGCCAACGTCCTGACTTTC
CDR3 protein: CASSRDSSGANVLTF

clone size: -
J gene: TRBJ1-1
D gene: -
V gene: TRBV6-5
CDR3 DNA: TGTGCCAGCAGTTACTCCGGGGGAGGGACTGAAGCTTTCTTT
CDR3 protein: CASSYSGGGTEAFF

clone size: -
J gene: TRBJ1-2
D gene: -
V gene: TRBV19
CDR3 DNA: TGTGCCAGTAGTTCAGGGGCTAACTATGGCTACACCTTC
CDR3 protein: CASSSGANYGYTF

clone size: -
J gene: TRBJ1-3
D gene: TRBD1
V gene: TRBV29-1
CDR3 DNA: TGCAGCGGAGGGACAGGGGGCTCTGGAAACACCATATATTTT
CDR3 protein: CSGGTGGSGNTIYF

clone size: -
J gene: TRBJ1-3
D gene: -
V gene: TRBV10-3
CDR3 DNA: TGTGCCACTAAGCGAGACAACTCTGGAAACACCATATATTTT
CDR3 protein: CATKRDNSGNTIYF

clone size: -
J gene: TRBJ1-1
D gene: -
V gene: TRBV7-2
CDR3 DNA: TGTGCCAGCAGCGTGAGTTCACTAGCCGGTTATGAAGCTTTCTTT
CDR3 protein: CASSVSSLAGYEAFF

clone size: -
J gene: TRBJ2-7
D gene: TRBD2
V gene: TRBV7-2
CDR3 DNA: TGTGCCAGCAGCTTCAAGGGAGGGGCCGAGCAGTACTTC
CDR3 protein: CASSFKGGAEQYF

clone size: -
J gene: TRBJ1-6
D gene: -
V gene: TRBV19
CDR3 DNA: TGTGCCAGTAGTATTCGGGTTGGACAGCGGAGCGCGTATAATTCACCCCTCCACTTT
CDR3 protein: CASSIRVGQRSAYNSPLHF

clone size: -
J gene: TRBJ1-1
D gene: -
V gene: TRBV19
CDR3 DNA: TGTGCCGCCTTGTCTGGGGAGAACACTGAAGCTTTCTTT
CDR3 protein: CAALSGENTEAFF

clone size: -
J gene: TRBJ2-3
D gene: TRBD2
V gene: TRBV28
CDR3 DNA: TGTGCCAGCAGTTCGTGGACTAGCGGGGGATACACAGATACGCAGTATTTT
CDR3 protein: CASSSWTSGGYTDTQYF

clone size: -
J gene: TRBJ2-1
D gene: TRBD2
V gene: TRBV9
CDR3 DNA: TGTGCCAGCAGCGTAGGCGGGGGGGCCCTCAATGAGCAGTTCTTC
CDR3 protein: CASSVGGGALNEQFF

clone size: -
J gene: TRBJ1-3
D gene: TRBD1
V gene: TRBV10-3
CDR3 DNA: TGTGCCATCAGTGTGGCAGGGGGCGCCTGGTCTGGAAACACCATATATTTT
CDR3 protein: CAISVAGGAWSGNTIYF

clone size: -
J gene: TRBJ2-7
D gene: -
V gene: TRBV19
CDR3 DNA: TGTGCCAGTAGTATGGGCAGAGAATACGAGCAGTACTTC
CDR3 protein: CASSMGREYEQYF

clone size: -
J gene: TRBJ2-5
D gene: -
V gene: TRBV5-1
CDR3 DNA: TGCGCCAGCAGCTTGACAGGCTCATGGGGGTTGGAGACCCAGTACTTC
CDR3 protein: CASSLTGSWGLETQYF

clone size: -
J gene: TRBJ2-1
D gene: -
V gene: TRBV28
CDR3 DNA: TGTGCCAGCAGCCAAGGGGGGCTCGGCAATGAGCAGTTCTTC
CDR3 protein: CASSQGGLGNEQFF

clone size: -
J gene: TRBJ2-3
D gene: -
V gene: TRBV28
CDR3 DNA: TGTGCCAGCAGTTCCGGCACAGATACGCAGTATTTT
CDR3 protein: CASSSGTDTQYF

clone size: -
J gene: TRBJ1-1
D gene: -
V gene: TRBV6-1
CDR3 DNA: TGTGCCAGCAGCCCAACGGGGGCCGGGGCTTTCTTT
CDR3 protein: CASSPTGAGAFF

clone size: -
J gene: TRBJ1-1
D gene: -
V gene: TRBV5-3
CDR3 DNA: TGTGCCAGAATACCCCGTAAGCGCAAGCTTAGGGGGTTGAACACTGAAGCTTTCTTT
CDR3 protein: CARIPRKRKLRGLNTEAFF

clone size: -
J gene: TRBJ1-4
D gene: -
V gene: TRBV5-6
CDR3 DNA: TGTGCCAGCAGCTTGGTGGGTGAAAAACTGTTTTTT
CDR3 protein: CASSLVGEKLFF